Listed here are 29 T cell receptor beta chains from one sample, sequenced in a study of Tregs in tolerant kidney transplant recipients. The antigens for these receptors are not known. Sequencing used immunoSEQ multiplex PCR; TCRdb keeps in-frame clones, though not all of them. The sample records approximately 17,000 clones, approximately 57% being singletons. The sequenced sample was Tregs from blood cultured with allogeneic cells. These receptors were collected from a human donor in good health.

This rearrangement joins TRBV6-5 to TRBJ2-7, with unresolved D. There are 13 residues in the CDR3. Between the trimmed V and J ends, which lost 6 bases and 9 bases, there was a span of 18 bases. The germline gives CDR1 MNHEY, CDR2 SVGAGI. Written as DNA, the CDR3 is TGTGCCAGCAGCGTGGGCTTAACGACCCCGCAGTACTTC. Its protein product is CASSVGLTTPQYF.

With regard to this clone: Given a much more abundant clone one base away, this may be a read error. This CDR3 reads CASSPPTDTQYF. CDR3 bases: TGTGCCAGCAGCCCCCCCACAGATACGCAGTATTTT. This rearrangement joins TRBV6-1 to TRBJ2-3; no definite D call. The CDR3 spans 12 residues. Trimming took 6 bases from V and 2 from J, leaving 6 bases between them. Germline V gene sequence: CDR1 MNHNS, CDR2 SASEGT.

This chain connects TRBV30 to TRBJ1-4; the D gene is possibly TRBD1 (6 bases). Deletions cut 3 bases from V and 0 bases from J, with 11 bases between. This CDR3 contains 15 residues. Germline CDR1 and CDR2: GTSNPN and SVGIG (reference sequence). CDR3 in DNA: TGTGCCTGGAGCAGGGGAGGGGCAACTAATGAAAAACTGTTTTTT. Its protein is CAWSRGGATNEKLFF.

The chain employs TRBV6-1 and TRBJ1-4, with D maybe TRBD1 (6 bases). V was cut by 2 bases and J by 0 bases, with 13 bases left in between. The germline V gene encodes CDR1 MNHNS and CDR2 SASEGT. The CDR3 spans 17 residues. CDR3 sequence (DNA): TGTGCCAGCAGTGAATGGGGGCAGCCTGCAACTAATGAAAAACTGTTTTTT. Encoded protein: CASSEWGQPATNEKLFF.

V usage is TRBV6-1 and J usage is TRBJ1-1; D uncertain. Per the germline V gene, CDR1 is MNHNS and CDR2 is SASEGT. Trimming took 5 bases from V and 9 from J, leaving 16 bases between them. The CDR3 contains 13 residues. CDR3 nucleotides: TGTGCCAGCAGTTCGGACCTAATAGGTCAAGCTTTCTTT. Protein: CASSSDLIGQAFF.

The sample holds one count of this clone. This rearrangement joins TRBV11-2 to TRBJ1-3; no reliable D call. The CDR3 loop spans 13 amino acids. CDR1 and CDR2 from the germline V gene are SGHAT and FQNNGV. V was trimmed by 8 bases and J by 0 bases, leaving 8 bases between them. The CDR3 DNA reads as TGTGCCAGCCGAGCAGCCTCTGGAAACACCATATATTTT. Translating gives CASRAASGNTIYF.

The rearrangement uses TRBV4-1 and TRBJ1-1; D unclear. Trimming removed 1 base from V and 1 base from J, with 7 bases in between. The CDR3 spans 14 residues. Germline CDR1 reads MGHRA; CDR2 reads YSYEKL. CDR3 nucleotides: TGCGCCAGCAGCCAAGCAGGACCGAACACTGAAGCTTTCTTT. Amino acids: CASSQAGPNTEAFF.

The chain employs TRBV30 and TRBJ1-1; 7 bases fit TRBD1. This CDR3 spans 12 amino acids. The germline gives CDR1 GTSNPN, CDR2 SVGIG (reference sequence). Trimming took 2 bases from V and 3 from J; bases not matched to a gene: 0. The CDR3 reads CAWSTGDTEAFF. CDR3 nucleotide sequence: TGTGCCTGGAGTACAGGGGACACTGAAGCTTTCTTT.

This clone was detected only a few times. This chain joins TRBV13 and TRBJ2-3, with D perhaps matching TRBD1 (5 bases). This CDR3 contains 14 residues. Germline CDR1 is PRHDT and CDR2 is FYEKMQ (reference sequence). The V end was cut by 1 base, the J end by 5 bases, with 10 bases between. The CDR3 loop reads CASSLVWGRDTQYF. CDR3 nucleotide sequence: TGTGCCAGCAGCTTAGTGTGGGGCCGAGATACGCAGTATTTT.

This clone is judged medium-sized (0.01 to 0.1%). This chain uses TRBV28 with TRBJ1-1; a possible D gene is TRBD1 (6 bases). The CDR3 runs to 15 residues. CDR1 is MDHEN, CDR2 SYDVKM, per germline. V was clipped by 8 bases and J by 0 bases, with 16 bases between them. As DNA, the CDR3 is TGTGCCAGCCCTAAGCCCGGGACATTGAACACTGAAGCTTTCTTT. Its protein is CASPKPGTLNTEAFF.

CDR3 protein: CASSSGTGNTDTQYF. As DNA, the CDR3 is TGCGCCAGCAGCTCTGGGACAGGGAACACAGATACGCAGTATTTT. This rearrangement joins TRBV5-1 to TRBJ2-3; 9 bases line up with TRBD1. From germline, CDR1 is SGHRS and CDR2 YFSETQ. CDR3 length: 15 amino acids. Losses at the gene ends were 3 bases for V and 2 bases for J; bases not matched to a gene: 4.

V and J are TRBV7-2 and TRBJ2-5; D is perhaps TRBD1 or TRBD2 (7 bases each). The V end lost 1 base, the J end lost 4 bases, and 16 bases lay between the germline ends. CDR1 is SGHTA, CDR2 FQGNSA, per germline. This CDR3 is 16 amino acids long. CDR3 in DNA: TGTGCCAGCAGCTTAGGAAAGGCAGGGGGGGCAGAGACCCAGTACTTC. As protein: CASSLGKAGGAETQYF.

The genes are TRBV5-4 and TRBJ2-4, with 11 positions matching TRBD2. The CDR3 is made up of 16 amino acids. Germline CDR1 and CDR2: SGHNT and YYREEE (reference sequence). J lost 0 bases, V lost 5 bases, and 4 bases had no gene match. In DNA form, the CDR3 reads TGTGCCAGCAGGTCGGGACTAGCGGAAGCCAAAAACATTCAGTACTTC. This translates into CASRSGLAEAKNIQYF. Full variable domain (outside the CDR3, taken from reference TRBV5-4 and TRBJ2-4): ETGVTQSPTHLIKTRGQQVTLRCSSQSGHNTVSWYQQALGQGPQFIFQYYREEENGRGNFPPRFSGLQFPNYSSELNVNALELDDSALYLCASRSGLAEAKNIQYFGAGTRLSVL.

This sequence joins TRBV7-9 and TRBJ2-7, with D tentatively TRBD2 (6 bases). V was shortened by 5 bases and J by 2 bases, with 16 bases between the two germline ends. The germline V gene has CDR1 SEHNR and CDR2 FQNEAQ (reference sequence). The length of the CDR3 is 15 residues. The CDR3 region has the DNA TGTGCCAGCAGCCAGGCGCCAGGGAGGACCTACGAGCAGTACTTC. Amino acid sequence: CASSQAPGRTYEQYF.

The J gene is TRBJ2-7, the V gene TRBV7-3; D unresolved. The germline CDR1 and CDR2 sequences are SGHTA and FQGTGA. CDR3 length: 15 amino acids. V was pared by 2 bases and J by 5 bases, with 16 bases between. Here the CDR3 DNA reads TGTGCCAGCAGCTTAGTTTCAGGTGAAGTCCACGAGCAGTACTTC. Encoded protein: CASSLVSGEVHEQYF.

This clone has more than one count but fewer than ten. The CDR3 is CASSSRGNTGELFF. CDR3 in DNA: TGTGCCAGCAGCTCGAGGGGGAACACCGGGGAGCTGTTTTTT. The chain joins TRBV7-9 to TRBJ2-2; D may correspond to TRBD1 or TRBD2 (5 bases each). Germline V gives CDR1 SEHNR, CDR2 FQNEAQ (reference sequence). CDR3 length: 14 amino acids. Trimming pared 4 bases from V and 1 base from J, leaving 7 bases between. The full variable domain, completed using reference TRBV7-9 and TRBJ2-2, is DTGVSQNPRHKITKRGQNVTFRCDPISEHNRLYWYRQTLGQGPEFLTYFQNEAQLEKSRLLSDRFSAERPKGSFSTLEIQRTEQGDSAMYLCASSSRGNTGELFFGEGSRLTVL.

This clone was detected a few times. The rearrangement links TRBV2 to TRBJ1-2; the match to TRBD1 covers 8 bases. This CDR3 is 13 amino acids long. Germline V CDR1 and CDR2: SNHLY, FYNNEI. V was clipped by 7 bases and J by 4 bases; unmatched bases: 5. In DNA form, the CDR3 reads TGTGCCAGCACTACGGGACAGGTCTATGGCTACACCTTC. This translates into CASTTGQVYGYTF.

CDR3 residues: CASSLGRRQGSTLHF. CDR3 bases: TGTGCCAGCAGCTTAGGGAGGCGACAGGGGAGCACCCTCCACTTT. This chain links TRBV7-6 with TRBJ1-6, with TRBD1 identical over 8 bases. The V gene end was trimmed by 1 base and the J gene end by 14 bases; junction bases not matched to a gene: 10. The CDR3 sequence is 15 residues long. Germline CDR1 is SGHVS and CDR2 is FNYEAQ.

The V gene is TRBV20-1, the J gene TRBJ2-5, with D perhaps matching TRBD2 (6 bases). CDR1 is DFQATT, CDR2 SNEGSKA, per germline (reference sequence). This CDR3 is 11 amino acids long. Between the trimmed V and J ends, which lost 3 bases and 4 bases, there was a span of 6 bases. In DNA form, the CDR3 reads TGCAGTGCTAGGGGGGGAGAGACCCAGTACTTC. Protein: CSARGGETQYF.

This clone came up once. The genes are TRBV18 and TRBJ2-5, with 7 bases that match TRBD2. With V trimmed by 0 bases and J by 2 bases, 0 bases remained unmatched. The germline V gene encodes CDR1 KGHSH and CDR2 LQKENI. CDR3 length equals 14 residues. The CDR3 region is CASSPPGLQETQYF. The DNA for the CDR3 is TGTGCCAGCTCACCACCGGGACTACAAGAGACCCAGTACTTC.

There are a few counts of this clone. The chain uses TRBV19 and TRBJ2-3, with D uncertain. The germline V gene has CDR1 LNHDA and CDR2 SQIVND (reference sequence). V lost 9 bases and J lost 4, with 17 bases in between. The CDR3 consists of 14 residues. Here the CDR3 DNA reads TGTGCCAGAAAGGTAGGCCCCAATGCAGATACGCAGTATTTT. Amino acids: CARKVGPNADTQYF. Variable domain in full (rest from reference TRBV19 and TRBJ2-3): DGGITQSPKYLFRKEGQNVTLSCEQNLNHDAMYWYRQDPGQGLRLIYYSQIVNDFQKGDIAEGYSVSREKKESFPLTVTSAQKNPTAFYLCARKVGPNADTQYFGPGTRLTVL.

This clone is medium-sized (0.01 to 0.1%) within its sample. The chain joins TRBV18 to TRBJ1-2, with D possibly being TRBD1 (5 bases). The CDR3 extends over 13 amino acids. V gave up 5 bases and J gave up 1 base, with 8 bases separating them. CDR1 and CDR2 from the germline V gene are KGHSH and LQKENI. The DNA of the CDR3 is TGTGCCAGCTCAGGGGGTTTTAACTATGGCTACACCTTC. It translates to CASSGGFNYGYTF.

V gene TRBV27 combines with J gene TRBJ1-1; no clear D. CDR1 is MNHEY and CDR2 is SMNVEV in the germline V gene (reference sequence). Trimming shortened V by 5 bases and J by 0 bases, and 13 bases separated the two germline ends. This CDR3 is built from 15 residues. As DNA, the CDR3 is TGTGCCAGCAGTCGCATCGGACGGATGAACACTGAAGCTTTCTTT. Translated, it gives CASSRIGRMNTEAFF.

The rearrangement links TRBV4-2 to TRBJ2-1, with TRBD2 matching over 16 bases. V gave up 2 bases and J gave up 7 bases; unmatched junction bases: 8. The CDR3 runs 18 residues. Per the germline V gene, CDR1 is LGHNA and CDR2 is YNFKEQ. The CDR3 sequence: CASSQSGTSGGANNEQFF. CDR3 nucleotide sequence: TGTGCCAGCAGCCAATCCGGGACTAGCGGGGGGGCCAATAATGAGCAGTTCTTC.

This chain connects TRBV5-4 to TRBJ2-3; D gene unclear. Germline V gene sequence: CDR1 SGHNT, CDR2 YYREEE (reference sequence). V was clipped by 0 bases and J by 1 base, with 9 bases between them. CDR3 length: 15 amino acids. The CDR3 loop reads CASSLGNSRTDTQYF. CDR3 bases: TGTGCCAGCAGCTTGGGGAACAGTCGCACAGATACGCAGTATTTT.

This rearrangement joins TRBV7-9 to TRBJ1-2; 8 bases are shared with TRBD1. Germline V gives CDR1 SEHNR, CDR2 FQNEAQ (reference sequence). The CDR3 has 16 residues. Losses at the gene ends were 1 base for V and 3 bases for J; bases not matched to a gene: 7. The DNA for the CDR3 is TGTGCCAGCAGCTTAGGCCAGACAGGGGTTGACTATGGCTACACCTTC. Its protein product is CASSLGQTGVDYGYTF.

V is TRBV7-2 and J is TRBJ1-1; D possibly corresponds to TRBD1 (5 bases). The germline CDR1 and CDR2 sequences are SGHTA and FQGNSA. Trimming cost V 3 bases and J 4 bases, with 12 bases left between them. CDR3 size: 14 residues. CDR3 amino acids: CASSFRGSGTEAFF. CDR3 nucleotides: TGTGCCAGCAGCTTTAGGGGCTCTGGCACTGAAGCTTTCTTT.

The chain recombines TRBV27 with TRBJ1-4; D remains ambiguous. This CDR3 region has 14 residues. Germline lookup yields CDR1 MNHEY and CDR2 SMNVEV (reference sequence). V was shortened by 5 bases and J by 5 bases, with 12 bases between the two germline ends. The CDR3 nucleotides read TGTGCCAGCAGTCCAGGTCGATACAATGAAAAACTGTTTTTT. Protein: CASSPGRYNEKLFF.

The chain couples TRBV5-6 to TRBJ1-3; D ambiguous. Germline lookup yields CDR1 SGHDT and CDR2 YYEEEE. The CDR3 runs to 17 residues. The V gene lost 0 bases and the J gene lost 1 base, with 14 bases spanning the gap. For the CDR3, the DNA is TGTGCCAGCAGCTTGGCCACAGCAAGCCTTTCTGGAAACACCATATATTTT. This sequence encodes CASSLATASLSGNTIYF.